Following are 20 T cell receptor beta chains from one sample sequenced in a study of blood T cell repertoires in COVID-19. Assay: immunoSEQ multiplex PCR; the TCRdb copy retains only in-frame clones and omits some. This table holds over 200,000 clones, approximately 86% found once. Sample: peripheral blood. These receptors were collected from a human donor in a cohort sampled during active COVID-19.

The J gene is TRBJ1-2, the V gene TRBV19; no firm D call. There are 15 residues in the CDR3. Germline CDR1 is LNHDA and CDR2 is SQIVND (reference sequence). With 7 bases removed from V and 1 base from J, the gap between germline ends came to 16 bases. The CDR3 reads CASTDYREINYGYTF. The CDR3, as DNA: TGTGCCAGTACTGACTATAGGGAGATTAACTATGGCTACACCTTC.

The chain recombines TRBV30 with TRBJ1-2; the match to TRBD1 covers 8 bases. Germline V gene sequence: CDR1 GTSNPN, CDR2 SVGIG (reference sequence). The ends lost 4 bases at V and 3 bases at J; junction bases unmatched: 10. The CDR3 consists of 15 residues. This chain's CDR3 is CAWTTGGGSYYGYTF. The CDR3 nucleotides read TGTGCCTGGACTACAGGGGGGGGAAGCTACTATGGCTACACCTTC.

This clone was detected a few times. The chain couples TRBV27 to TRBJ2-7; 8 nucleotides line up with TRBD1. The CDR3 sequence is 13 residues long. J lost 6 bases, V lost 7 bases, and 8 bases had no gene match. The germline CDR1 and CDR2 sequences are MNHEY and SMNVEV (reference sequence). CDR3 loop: CASNPGQDREQYF. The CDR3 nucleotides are TGTGCCAGCAACCCGGGACAGGACCGCGAGCAGTACTTC.

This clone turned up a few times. CDR3 bases: TGTGCCAGCAGCTTGGACCTAGCGGGAGGCGAGCAGTACTTC. It codes for CASSLDLAGGEQYF. This chain links TRBV5-4 with TRBJ2-7, with 11 bases lining up with TRBD2. J lost 6 bases, V lost 0 bases, and 2 bases had no gene match. The V gene's germline CDR1 is SGHNT and CDR2 YYREEE (reference sequence). The CDR3 runs to 14 residues.

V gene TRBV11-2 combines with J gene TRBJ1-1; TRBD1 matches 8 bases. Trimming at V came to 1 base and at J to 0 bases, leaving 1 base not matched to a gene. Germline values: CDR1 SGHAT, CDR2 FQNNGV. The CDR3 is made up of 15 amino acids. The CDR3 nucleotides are TGTGCCAGCAGCTTAGGGGGACAGGTGAACACTGAAGCTTTCTTT. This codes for CASSLGGQVNTEAFF.

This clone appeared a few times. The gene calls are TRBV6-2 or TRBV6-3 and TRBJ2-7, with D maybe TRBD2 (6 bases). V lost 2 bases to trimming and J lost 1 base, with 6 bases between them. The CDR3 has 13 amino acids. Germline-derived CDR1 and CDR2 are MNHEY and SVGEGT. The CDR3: CASSYGGSYEQYF. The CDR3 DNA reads TGTGCCAGCAGTTACGGGGGGTCCTACGAGCAGTACTTC.

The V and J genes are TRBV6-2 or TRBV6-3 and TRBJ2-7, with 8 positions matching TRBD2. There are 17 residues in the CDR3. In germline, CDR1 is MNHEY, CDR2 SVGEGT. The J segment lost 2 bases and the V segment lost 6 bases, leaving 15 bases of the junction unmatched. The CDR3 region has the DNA TGTGCCAGCAGCCGAGCACTAGAGCGGGAGCCCCCCTACGAGCAGTACTTC. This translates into CASSRALEREPPYEQYF.

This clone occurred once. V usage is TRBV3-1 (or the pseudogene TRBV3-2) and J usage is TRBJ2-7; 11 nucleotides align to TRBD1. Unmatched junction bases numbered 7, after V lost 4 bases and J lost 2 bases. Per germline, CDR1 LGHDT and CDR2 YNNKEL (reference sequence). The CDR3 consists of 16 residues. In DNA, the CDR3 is TGTGCCAGCAGCCGCGATCCGGGACAGGGGGCCTACGAGCAGTACTTC. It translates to CASSRDPGQGAYEQYF.

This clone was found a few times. CDR3 nucleotides: TGTGCCAGCAGCGTAGATACGAGCACTGAAGCTTTCTTT. Its protein product is CASSVDTSTEAFF. The chain uses TRBV9 and TRBJ1-1; D unresolved. This CDR3 has 13 residues. CDR1 is SGDLS and CDR2 is YYNGEE in the germline V gene. Trimming left V 0 bases short and J 4 bases short, with 7 bases between.

CDR3 sequence reads: CASSTLAGEQYF. DNA for the CDR3: TGTGCCAGCAGCACCCTAGCGGGTGAGCAGTACTTC. V usage is TRBV7-2 and J usage is TRBJ2-7, with 8 bases matching TRBD2. Losses at the gene ends were 5 bases for V and 7 bases for J; bases not matched to a gene: 4. Germline CDR1 reads SGHTA; CDR2 reads FQGNSA. This CDR3 spans 12 amino acids. The whole variable domain, remainder taken from reference TRBV7-2 and TRBJ2-7, is GAGVSQSPSNKVTEKGKDVELRCDPISGHTALYWYRQSLGQGLEFLIYFQGNSAPDKSGLPSDRFSAERTGGSVSTLTIQRTQQEDSAVYLCASSTLAGEQYFGPGTRLTVT.

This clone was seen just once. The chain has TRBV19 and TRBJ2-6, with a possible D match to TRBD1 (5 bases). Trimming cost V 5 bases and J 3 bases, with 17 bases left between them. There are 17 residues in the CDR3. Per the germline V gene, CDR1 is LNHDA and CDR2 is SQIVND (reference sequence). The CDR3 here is CASSPRGAGLGANVLTF. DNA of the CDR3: TGTGCCAGTAGTCCGAGAGGAGCAGGGCTTGGGGCCAACGTCCTGACTTTC.

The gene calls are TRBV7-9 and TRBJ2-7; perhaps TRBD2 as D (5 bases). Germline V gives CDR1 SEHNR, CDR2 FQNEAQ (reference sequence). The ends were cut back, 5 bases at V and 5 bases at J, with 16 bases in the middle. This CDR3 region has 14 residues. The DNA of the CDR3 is TGTGCCAGCAGCCCAACCTGGACTGCTGACGAGCAGTACTTC. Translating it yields CASSPTWTADEQYF.

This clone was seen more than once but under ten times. CDR3 DNA: TGTGCCAGCATTAGAGCAGGGTCCTACGAGCAGTACTTC. Amino acids: CASIRAGSYEQYF. V gene TRBV13 combines with J gene TRBJ2-7; possible D gene TRBD1, 5 bases. CDR1 is PRHDT and CDR2 is FYEKMQ in the germline V gene (reference sequence). V was shortened by 7 bases and J by 1 base, with 11 bases between the two germline ends. The CDR3 runs to 13 residues.

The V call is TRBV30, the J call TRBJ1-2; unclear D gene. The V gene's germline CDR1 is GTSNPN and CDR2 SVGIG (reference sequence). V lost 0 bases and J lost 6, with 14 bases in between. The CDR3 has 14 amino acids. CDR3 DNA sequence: TGTGCCTGGAGTGTACAGCGGGTCGGGAATGGCTACACCTTC. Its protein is CAWSVQRVGNGYTF.

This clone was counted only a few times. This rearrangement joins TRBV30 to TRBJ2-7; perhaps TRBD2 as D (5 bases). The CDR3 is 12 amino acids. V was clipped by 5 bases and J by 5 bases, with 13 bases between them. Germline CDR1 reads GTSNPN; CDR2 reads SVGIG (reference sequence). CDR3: CAWEASLDEQYF. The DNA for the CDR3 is TGTGCCTGGGAGGCTAGCTTAGACGAGCAGTACTTC.

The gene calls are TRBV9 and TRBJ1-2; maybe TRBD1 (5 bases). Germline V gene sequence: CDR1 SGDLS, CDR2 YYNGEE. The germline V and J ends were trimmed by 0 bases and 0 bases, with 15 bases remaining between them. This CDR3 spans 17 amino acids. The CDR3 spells CASSVAARTNTNYGYTF. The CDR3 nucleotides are TGTGCCAGCAGCGTAGCTGCCAGGACAAATACTAACTATGGCTACACCTTC.

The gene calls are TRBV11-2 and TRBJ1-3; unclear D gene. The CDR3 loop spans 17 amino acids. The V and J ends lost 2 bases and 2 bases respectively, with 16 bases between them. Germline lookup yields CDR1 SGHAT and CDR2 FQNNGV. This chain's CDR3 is CASSLIGPAGTGNTIYF. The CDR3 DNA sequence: TGTGCCAGCAGCTTAATAGGTCCGGCAGGAACTGGAAACACCATATATTTT.

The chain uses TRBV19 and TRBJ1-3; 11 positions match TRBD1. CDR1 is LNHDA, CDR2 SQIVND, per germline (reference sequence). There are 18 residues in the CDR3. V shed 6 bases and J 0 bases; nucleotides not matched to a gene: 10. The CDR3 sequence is CASRGRTGGGSSGNTIYF. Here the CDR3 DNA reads TGTGCCAGTAGAGGTCGGACAGGGGGCGGAAGCTCTGGAAACACCATATATTTT.

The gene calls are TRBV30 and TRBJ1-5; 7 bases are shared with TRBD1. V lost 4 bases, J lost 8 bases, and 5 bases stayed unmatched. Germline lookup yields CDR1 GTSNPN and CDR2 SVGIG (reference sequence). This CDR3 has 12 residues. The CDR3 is CAWKGGPKPQHF. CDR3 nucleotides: TGTGCCTGGAAAGGGGGCCCGAAGCCCCAGCATTTT.

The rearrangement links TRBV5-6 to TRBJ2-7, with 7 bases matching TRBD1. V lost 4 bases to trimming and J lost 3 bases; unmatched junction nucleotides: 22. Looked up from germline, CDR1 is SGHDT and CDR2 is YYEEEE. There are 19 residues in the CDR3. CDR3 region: CASSPQGYHGVSPLYEQYF. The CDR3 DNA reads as TGTGCCAGCAGCCCACAGGGGTACCACGGTGTATCCCCCCTCTACGAGCAGTACTTC.